This T cell receptor (beta chain) was captured in a study of blood T cell repertoires in COVID-19. Study overall: COVID-19 samples collected from the United States, Italy and Spain covered acute and convalescent phases. PBMCs, B-cell-depleted T cells, or T cells provided the cDNA or gDNA that made up the material.

CDR1 and CDR2 from the germline V gene are ENHRY and SYGVKD. Trimming pared 3 bases from V and 3 bases from J, leaving 9 bases between. This CDR3 comprises 13 residues. Per the original methods: Nucleated cell counts were estimated from reference gene primer amplification. Assay: immunoSEQ multiplex PCR; the TCRdb copy retains only in-frame clones and omits some. V and J calls and clone size follow that table, whereas D and trimming were derived from the DNA. The sample yields more than 300,000 clones, around 88% seen once. This clone was observed once. The chain carries TRBV10-3 and TRBJ2-7; D is unresolved. The specimen was peripheral blood. This clonotype was sampled from a woman in her forties or fifties with acute or convalescent COVID-19. DNA for the CDR3: TGTGCCATCAGTGAAGGTACAGTCTACGAGCAGTACTTC. Translation gives CAISEGTVYEQYF.